This T cell receptor (beta chain) was retrieved from a study of read filtering for tumor transcriptome and immune sequencing (dated by TCRdb to 2020 to 2022). Turning to the overall study: The cohort had 17 male and more than 11 female patients with a mean age of about 70 years, ranging from about 40 to 85. Under revised international staging, 8 or 9 patients fell into R-ISS I, some 15 into R-ISS II and 7 into R-ISS III. Per sample, about 4.05 to 10.27 million TCR-region mapped reads were obtained with IR-seq, compared with only about 85 to 1,400 with RNA-seq. One main goal was a read-filtering strategy for immune repertoire data, in particular deciding whether clonotypes backed by only one read should be removed. Using the same bone marrow samples, the study compared TCR repertoires obtained by targeted immune repertoire sequencing with those obtained by bulk whole-transcriptome sequencing. After DNase treatment, whole-transcriptome libraries were prepared using the TruSeq RNA Access Library Prep Kit.

Every patient had bone marrow sampled at the time of active disease. Bone marrow mononuclear cells were isolated by Ficoll-Hypaque density gradient centrifugation. Myeloma plasma cells were removed and CD138-negative cells were collected by negative selection after labeling with CD138 magnetic microbeads on a MACS separator. Purity of the isolated cells was checked by flow cytometry on an Attune NxT using CD138 antibodies. Total RNA was extracted using TRIzol reagent and was quantified on a NanoDrop spectrophotometer. Paired RNA-seq and IR-seq were performed on each patient's CD138-negative bone marrow sample. Ten or more counts support this clonotype. No cognate antigen has been identified for it. No base qualities exist here, and no much larger clone lies one base off it. Study-level results and caveats: IR-seq captured clonotypes at much higher depth and more reliably than RNA-seq, and smaller IR-seq throughput sufficed to identify most shared clonotypes. In IR-seq, single-read clonotypes were roughly 86% of clonotypes but around 3.2% of total reads; in RNA-seq they were roughly 73% of clonotypes and around 40% of reads. The sorted CD138-negative fraction was composed of a mixed bone marrow immune population rather than of purified T cells. When single-read clonotypes were removed, the proportions of shared clonotypes in IR-seq and RNA-seq correlated more strongly.

V loses 5 bases, J loses 0 bases, and the germline ends lie 10 bases apart. CDR1 and CDR2 (SQVTM, ANQGSEA) derive from the germline V gene. From the cysteine up to the phenylalanine, the CDR3 has a length of 14 residues. Of the read, only the CDR3 DNA is kept; its 42 bases are in frame from base 1. TCR libraries were constructed from about 400 ng RNA using the Immunoverse kit, and molecular barcoded adaptors covering alpha/delta and beta/gamma chains were employed. The same RNA used for transcriptome sequencing was used for TCR library preparation. Sequencing of the TCR libraries was done on an Illumina HiSeq 4000 with 2 x 150 cycles. The original pipeline was this. Using MiXCR, which included quality filtering and error correction, TCR reads were aligned to human V, D, J and C references and then assembled into CDR3 clonotypes. Clonotype counts and gene usage diversity were analyzed with the tcR package in R. For inspection of raw mapping reads, RNA-seq reads were mapped by STAR aligner version 2.5.3a onto GRCh37 of the human genome. To test the effect of sequencing depth on detected clonotypes, IR-seq fastq files were randomly downsampled using Seqtk 1.3. In-frame beta chains were kept once TCRdb had trimmed the public reads at Q25 with fastp and called clones with MiXCR. Each CDR3 protein gets just one entry, which takes the most common genes and DNA from the rows behind it. The V and J calls and clone size come from TCRdb's table, not from the authors' own analysis. This sample gives around 140,000 distinct CDR3 sequences in total; around 13% of them show up just once. The top ten clonotypes cover 8% to 9% of the sample.

The sequence was collected from a donor at least 40 years old with multiple myeloma. In this chain, TRBV29-1 is recombined with TRBJ2-2, with TRBD2 perhaps the D gene, on 6 matching bases. Sequencing used a population of CD138-negative cells sorted from bone marrow. Sample cell subset or site, as interpreted from the label and publication: bone marrow mononuclear cells depleted of CD138+ plasma/myeloma cells by negative magnetic selection. CDR3 loop: CSVMGLSNTGELFF. Here is the DNA: TGCAGCGTTATGGGACTGTCGAACACCGGGGAGCTGTTTTTT.